The clone carrying this T cell receptor beta chain was recorded a few times. Just one base apart from a much larger clone, this may be a read error. This sample is part of a study of shared clonotypes between healthy human individuals. Some clones are missing from TCRdb's copy, which holds only in-frame ones; the method was immunoSEQ multiplex PCR. The repertoire holds around 500,000 clones, with approximately 84% as singletons. V lost 6 bases and J lost 2, with 14 bases in between. CDR3 length equals 15 residues. CDR1 and CDR2 (germline): LNHDA, SQIVND (reference sequence). The chain employs TRBV19 and TRBJ1-5; no firm D call. Sequencing was carried out using PBMCs. The receptor comes from a woman aged 40 to 50 in good health. Some clones in this sample may be carry-over from other donors' samples. CDR3 DNA: TGTGCCAGTAGACTCGGGATACTCGGCAATCAGCCCCAGCATTTT. It translates to CASRLGILGNQPQHF.